This T cell receptor (beta chain) was captured by sequencing in a study of blood T cell repertoires in COVID-19. Turning to the study itself: COVID-19 samples collected from the United States, Italy and Spain covered acute and convalescent phases. In each case, the material was cDNA or gDNA derived from T cells, B-cell-depleted T cells, or PBMCs.

The method was immunoSEQ multiplex PCR; TCRdb's version includes in-frame clones alone and lacks a portion of them. The table has some 460,000 clones, 75% to 90% seen once. The CDR3 sequence is 15 residues long. V was shortened by 2 bases and J by 5 bases, with 15 bases between the two germline ends. Looked up from germline, CDR1 is WSHSY and CDR2 is SAAADI. Sequenced input: peripheral blood. The clonotype comes from a woman aged 25 to 39 with acute or convalescent COVID-19. The chain combines TRBV10-2 with TRBJ1-1; D is unclear. The CDR3 loop reads CASSETGRPETEAFF. The CDR3 region has the DNA TGCGCCAGCAGTGAGACCGGCAGGCCCGAGACTGAAGCTTTCTTT.